These 27 T cell receptor beta chains were all obtained from the same sample, sequenced in a study of blood T cell repertoires in COVID-19. The assay was immunoSEQ multiplex PCR, and TCRdb's table has in-frame clones only and misses some. The table lists 140,000 to 150,000 clones, about 87% of them singletons, with around 6.1% in the top ten. The sample was peripheral blood. The receptors were gathered from an elderly man with acute or convalescent COVID-19.

The chain couples TRBV2 to TRBJ2-1; 12 nucleotides match TRBD2. The CDR3 length is 15 residues. From germline, CDR1 is SNHLY and CDR2 FYNNEI. Trimming took 2 bases from V and 10 from J; bases not matched to a gene: 6. CDR3 residues: CASSEWTSGVGEQFF. The CDR3 DNA sequence: TGTGCCAGCAGTGAATGGACTAGCGGGGTGGGGGAGCAGTTCTTC.

The genes are TRBV11-2 and TRBJ2-5; no reliable D call. Germline V CDR1 and CDR2: SGHAT, FQNNGV. The CDR3 runs 14 residues. Deletions cut 3 bases from V and 0 bases from J, with 8 bases between. The CDR3 here is CASSFRSNQETQYF. As DNA, the CDR3 is TGTGCCAGCAGCTTCCGGAGTAACCAAGAGACCCAGTACTTC.

V gene TRBV7-2 combines with J gene TRBJ2-5; TRBD2 matches 8 bases. This CDR3 is built from 16 residues. V dropped 2 bases and J dropped 2; count of bases not matched to a gene: 7. Germline CDR1 SGHTA, CDR2 FQGNSA. CDR3 protein: CASSLRLGLGQETQYF. As DNA, the CDR3 is TGTGCCAGCAGCTTAAGGCTGGGACTAGGTCAAGAGACCCAGTACTTC.

The V gene is TRBV2, the J gene TRBJ2-5, with D possibly being TRBD2 (6 bases). Germline V gives CDR1 SNHLY, CDR2 FYNNEI. CDR3 length: 14 amino acids. With 6 bases removed from V and 4 bases from J, the gap between germline ends came to 15 bases. The CDR3: CASRRELPGETQYF. The CDR3 DNA sequence: TGTGCCAGCAGACGGGAGCTCCCGGGAGAGACCCAGTACTTC.

The CDR3 region has the DNA TGTGCCATCACCCCAGGGCTTTTCGGGAACACTGAAGCTTTCTTT. It translates to CAITPGLFGNTEAFF. This chain joins TRBV10-3 and TRBJ1-1, with a weak D call TRBD1 (5 bases). The CDR3 has 15 amino acids. Looked up from germline, CDR1 is ENHRY and CDR2 is SYGVKD. Trimming took 7 bases from V and 1 from J, leaving 16 bases between them.

V and J are TRBV6-5 and TRBJ1-2, with D possibly matching TRBD1 (5 bases). CDR1 and CDR2 from the germline V gene are MNHEY and SVGAGI. The CDR3 is made up of 13 amino acids. V gave up 7 bases and J gave up 2 bases, with 11 bases separating them. The DNA of the CDR3 is TGTGCCAGCAATTTTGACAGAAACTATGGCTACACCTTC. Its protein is CASNFDRNYGYTF.

This clone was seen a few times. V usage is TRBV19 and J usage is TRBJ2-2, with D perhaps TRBD1 (6 bases). Germline V gene lookup returns CDR1 LNHDA and CDR2 SQIVND (reference sequence). Trimming took off 6 bases at V and 1 base at J, with 15 bases between the two ends. CDR3 length: 16 residues. This CDR3 is CASSTLFRGNTGELFF. CDR3 nucleotide sequence: TGTGCCAGTAGCACCCTGTTCAGGGGGAACACCGGGGAGCTGTTTTTT.

The chain uses TRBV5-4 and TRBJ1-2, with D unclear. Germline CDR1 SGHNT, CDR2 YYREEE (reference sequence). The V end was cut by 0 bases, the J end by 7 bases, with 16 bases between. CDR3 size: 15 residues. CDR3 DNA sequence: TGTGCCAGCAGCTTGGCAGCCCCACCGGGGATTGGCTACACCTTC. This translates into CASSLAAPPGIGYTF.

As to this clone: The same CDR3 is also encoded by other DNA sequences in this sample. V is TRBV11-2 and J is TRBJ2-1; 10 bases match TRBD2. CDR3 length: 15 residues. CDR1 and CDR2 from the germline V gene are SGHAT and FQNNGV. The V gene end was trimmed by 4 bases and the J gene end by 4 bases; junction bases not matched to a gene: 4. CDR3 protein: CASSYTSGTYNEQFF. CDR3 coding DNA: TGTGCCAGCAGCTACACTAGCGGGACTTACAATGAGCAGTTCTTC.

The chain carries TRBV5-1 and TRBJ1-1, with D unclear. Per the germline V gene, CDR1 is SGHRS and CDR2 is YFSETQ. CDR3 length equals 14 residues. Trimming pared 0 bases from V and 6 bases from J, leaving 12 bases between. CDR3 bases: TGCGCCAGCAGCTTGGTGGCGGGAAACCCTGAAGCTTTCTTT. Encoded protein: CASSLVAGNPEAFF.

The genes are TRBV7-2 and TRBJ2-5, with 7 bases matching TRBD2. CDR1 and CDR2 from the germline V gene are SGHTA and FQGNSA. The CDR3 sequence is 15 residues long. The V and J ends lost 1 base and 2 bases, in that order; junction bases with no gene match: 4. The DNA for the CDR3 is TGTGCCAGCAGCTTAGGGGGAGCGGGACAAGAGACCCAGTACTTC. Translating gives CASSLGGAGQETQYF.

The rearrangement uses TRBV5-1 and TRBJ2-5, with D perhaps matching TRBD2 (5 bases). V was cut by 2 bases and J by 5 bases, with 10 bases left in between. The CDR3 runs 13 residues. Germline loops: CDR1 SGHRS, CDR2 YFSETQ. The CDR3 protein is CASSFRGMETQYF. The CDR3 coding sequence is TGCGCCAGCAGCTTTCGGGGTATGGAGACCCAGTACTTC.

The chain links TRBV6-5 to TRBJ1-2, with 9 bases that match TRBD1. V was pared by 6 bases and J by 8 bases, with 4 bases of the junction left unmatched. The CDR3 is 12 amino acids. Germline CDR1 reads MNHEY; CDR2 reads SVGAGI. The CDR3 sequence: CASRQTGGGYTF. The DNA of the CDR3 is TGTGCCAGCAGACAGACAGGGGGAGGCTACACCTTC.

This chain joins TRBV28 and TRBJ1-2, with 11 bases aligning to TRBD1. Trimming at V came to 4 bases and at J to 5 bases, leaving 3 bases not matched to a gene. The V gene's germline CDR1 is MDHEN and CDR2 SYDVKM. This CDR3 is built from 14 residues. CDR3 amino acids: CASSWGTGGYGYTF. The CDR3, as DNA: TGTGCCAGCAGTTGGGGGACAGGGGGGTATGGCTACACCTTC.

The rearrangement joins TRBV4-1 to TRBJ1-6; possibly TRBD1 for D (5 bases). Per germline, CDR1 MGHRA and CDR2 YSYEKL. There are 15 residues in the CDR3. Trimming took off 3 bases at V and 7 bases at J, with 13 bases between the two ends. Here the CDR3 reads CASSQARVPNSPLHF. The CDR3 DNA sequence: TGCGCCAGCAGCCAGGCCAGGGTACCCAATTCACCCCTCCACTTT.

V is TRBV6-1 and J is TRBJ2-1; D not certain. This CDR3 comprises 14 residues. V dropped 3 bases and J dropped 4 bases, with 10 bases sitting between them. From germline, CDR1 is MNHNS and CDR2 SASEGT. The CDR3 here is CASSDATVYNEQFF. The DNA for the CDR3 is TGTGCCAGCAGTGACGCTACCGTATACAATGAGCAGTTCTTC.

The J gene is TRBJ2-1, the V gene TRBV10-3, with a possible D match to TRBD1 (5 bases). Germline loops: CDR1 ENHRY, CDR2 SYGVKD. The CDR3 is 15 residues long. V lost 4 bases and J lost 6, with 16 bases in between. The CDR3 loop is CAISGFRGSGNEQFF. In DNA, the CDR3 is TGTGCCATCAGTGGCTTTAGGGGTTCGGGCAATGAGCAGTTCTTC.

CDR3 coding DNA: TGTGCCAGCACCCCAACAGGGGCCAGAGGCTACACCTTC. Its translation is CASTPTGARGYTF. The chain recombines TRBV6-5 with TRBJ1-2; 7 bases agree with TRBD1. Unmatched junction bases numbered 10, after V lost 7 bases and J lost 8 bases. This CDR3 spans 13 amino acids. Germline V gene lookup returns CDR1 MNHEY and CDR2 SVGAGI.

This chain connects TRBV27 to TRBJ1-5; D is undetermined. Looked up from germline, CDR1 is MNHEY and CDR2 is SMNVEV (reference sequence). Trimming pared 4 bases from V and 7 bases from J, leaving 20 bases between. This CDR3 region has 16 residues. The CDR3 sequence is CASSYPEGGYRQPQHF. The CDR3 DNA sequence: TGTGCCAGCAGTTACCCGGAGGGAGGGTACCGACAGCCCCAGCATTTT.

This clone was detected once. The J gene is TRBJ1-1, the V gene TRBV14; no firm D call. V lost 3 bases and J lost 5, with 10 bases in between. This CDR3 region has 13 residues. Germline V gene lookup returns CDR1 SGHDN and CDR2 FVKESK. The CDR3 region is CASSQVFGTEAFF. CDR3 DNA sequence: TGTGCCAGCAGCCAGGTGTTCGGGACTGAAGCTTTCTTT. Full variable domain (rest looked up from reference TRBV14 and TRBJ1-1): EAGVTQFPSHSVIEKGQTVTLRCDPISGHDNLYWYRRVMGKEIKFLLHFVKESKQDESGMPNNRFLAERTGGTYSTLKVQPAELEDSGVYFCASSQVFGTEAFFGQGTRLTVV.

This chain connects TRBV7-9 to TRBJ2-3, with TRBD2 identical over 7 bases. Losses at the gene ends were 5 bases for V and 6 bases for J; bases not matched to a gene: 8. Germline V gene data show CDR1 as SEHNR and CDR2 as FQNEAQ (reference sequence). This CDR3 contains 14 residues. CDR3 sequence: CASSPGGSQDTQYF. In DNA, the CDR3 is TGTGCCAGCAGCCCCGGGGGGAGTCAGGATACGCAGTATTTT.

The chain joins TRBV4-2 to TRBJ1-2; 7 bases fit TRBD1. The CDR3 covers 16 residues. V shed 4 bases and J 8 bases; nucleotides not matched to a gene: 16. Germline CDR1 LGHNA, CDR2 YNFKEQ. The CDR3: CASSRTGTDLPRGYTF. DNA of the CDR3: TGTGCCAGCAGCCGTACCGGGACAGACCTCCCTCGGGGCTACACCTTC.

J is TRBJ2-2 and V is TRBV4-1; no definite D call. This CDR3 has 17 residues. V was shortened by 1 base and J by 1 base, with 13 bases between the two germline ends. CDR1 is MGHRA, CDR2 YSYEKL, per germline. This chain's CDR3 is CASSQGAQRLNTGELFF. The CDR3 nucleotides are TGCGCCAGCAGCCAAGGGGCCCAACGGTTGAACACCGGGGAGCTGTTTTTT.

The chain joins TRBV30 to TRBJ2-2; D gene ambiguous. The CDR3 extends over 15 amino acids. Germline V gene lookup returns CDR1 GTSNPN and CDR2 SVGIG (reference sequence). V lost 5 bases and J lost 1, with 14 bases in between. For the CDR3, the DNA is TGTGCCTGGGCCCACCACGGAGTGAACACCGGGGAGCTGTTTTTT. Translating it yields CAWAHHGVNTGELFF.

This chain joins TRBV4-1 and TRBJ2-1; 11 bases map to TRBD1. Germline assignment: CDR1 MGHRA and CDR2 YSYEKL. Trimming removed 3 bases from V and 3 bases from J; junction bases left unmatched: 4. The CDR3 spans 16 residues. The CDR3 DNA is TGCGCCAGCAGCCAGCCCGGGACAGGGGGCTACAATGAGCAGTTCTTC. Its translation is CASSQPGTGGYNEQFF.

In this sample, this clone turned up a few times. The chain carries TRBV5-4 and TRBJ1-3; TRBD1 matches 7 bases. After removal of 0 bases from V and 0 bases from J, the junction contained 9 bases not matched to a gene. CDR3 size: 18 residues. Germline V CDR1 and CDR2: SGHNT, YYREEE (reference sequence). Written as DNA, the CDR3 is TGTGCCAGCAGCTTGGACAGGGGACCCTTTCCCTCTGGAAACACCATATATTTT. Translated, it gives CASSLDRGPFPSGNTIYF.

The chain couples TRBV6-1 to TRBJ2-7, with no clear D. The CDR3 totals 13 residues. Germline values: CDR1 MNHNS, CDR2 SASEGT. Trimming took 2 bases from V and 3 from J, leaving 8 bases between them. DNA for the CDR3: TGTGCCAGCAGTGAAACAGATTTCTACGAGCAGTACTTC. It translates to CASSETDFYEQYF.